What follows are 13 T cell receptor beta chains derived from one specimen sequenced in a study of T cells in Graves' hyperthyroidism and ophthalmopathy. RNA transcripts gave rise to amplified TCR beta CDR3 regions. A first-round RT-PCR of the TCR CDR3 used the HTBI primer set. Each CDR3 protein gets one entry after TCRdb re-called the multiplex PCR reads with MiXCR. This table holds under 300,000 distinct CDR3 sequences, roughly 15% found once. Sequenced input: blood. The receptors were sampled from a woman aged 50 to 65 with Graves' hyperthyroidism that later progressed to Graves' ophthalmopathy.

This clonotype was counted at least ten times. The chain couples TRBV3-1 to TRBJ2-5, with D maybe TRBD2 (6 bases). V gave up 1 base and J gave up 4 bases, with 10 bases separating them. Germline V CDR1 and CDR2: LGHDT, YNNKEL (reference sequence). This CDR3 has 14 residues. Written as DNA, the CDR3 is TGTGCCAGCAGCCAAGGTGGGGACTCAGAGACCCAGTACTTC. This translates into CASSQGGDSETQYF.

This clonotype was found a few times. The CDR3 loop reads CASSRGTAKAFF. In DNA, the CDR3 is TGTGCCAGCAGCCGAGGGACAGCGAAAGCTTTCTTT. This sequence joins TRBV7-9 and TRBJ1-1; TRBD1 matches at 7 bases. Unmatched junction bases numbered 6, after V lost 5 bases and J lost 9 bases. The CDR3 is 12 residues long. CDR1 is SEHNR, CDR2 FQNEAQ, per germline (reference sequence). The full variable domain, rest sourced from reference TRBV7-9 and TRBJ1-1, is DTGVSQNPRHKITKRGQNVTFRCDPISEHNRLYWYRQTLGQGPEFLTYFQNEAQLEKSRLLSDRFSAERPKGSFSTLEIQRTEQGDSAMYLCASSRGTAKAFFGQGTRLTVV.

This clonotype was seen at least ten times. V is TRBV7-9 and J is TRBJ1-4; 7 bases agree with TRBD1. CDR3 size: 13 residues. The junction had 4 bases not matched to a gene; V was cut back by 4 bases and J by 8 bases. Germline V gene sequence: CDR1 SEHNR, CDR2 FQNEAQ (reference sequence). In nucleotides, the CDR3 is TGTGCCAGCAGCTGGACAGGAGGCGAAAAACTGTTTTTT. Protein: CASSWTGGEKLFF.

In regard to this clonotype: An end of the junction differs from the germline gene, which may be a read error. The chain has TRBV9 and TRBJ2-1; D remains unclear. The CDR3 spans 14 residues. Germline values: CDR1 SGDLS, CDR2 YYNGEE. CDR3: CASGVGRVSDEQFF. The CDR3 nucleotides read TGTGCCAGCGGCGTCGGTCGGGTGTCGGATGAGCAGTTCTTC.

The table lists this clonotype with many counts. The chain uses TRBV2 and TRBJ2-1, with TRBD1 identical over 8 bases. Trimming removed 8 bases from V and 5 bases from J; junction bases left unmatched: 11. CDR1 is SNHLY and CDR2 is FYNNEI in the germline V gene. CDR3 size: 15 residues. The CDR3 protein is CASGQDRGGNNEQFF. The CDR3, as DNA: TGTGCCAGCGGCCAAGACAGGGGAGGCAACAATGAGCAGTTCTTC.

This clonotype was counted ten times or more. The V call is TRBV7-9, the J call TRBJ2-1, with D possibly TRBD2 on 6 matching bases. Trimming took off 5 bases at V and 8 bases at J, with 16 bases between the two ends. Germline V gives CDR1 SEHNR, CDR2 FQNEAQ (reference sequence). The CDR3 is 14 residues long. DNA of the CDR3: TGTGCCAGCAGCCTTAGGGACTGGTCCGATGAGCAGTTCTTC. Protein sequence: CASSLRDWSDEQFF.

Worth noting for this clonotype: Given a much more abundant clone one base away, this may be a read error. V is TRBV12-3 or TRBV12-4 and J is TRBJ1-1; no clear D. CDR3 size: 16 residues. V shed 2 bases and J shed 2 bases, with 15 bases lying between them. The CDR3 is CASSLCPGVKNTEAFF. The DNA for the CDR3 is TGTGCCAGCAGTTTATGCCCCGGTGTGAAAAACACTGAAGCTTTCTTT.

This clonotype was counted many times. The chain combines TRBV7-9 with TRBJ2-1; D not resolved. Per germline, CDR1 SEHNR and CDR2 FQNEAQ (reference sequence). Trimming cost V 4 bases and J 0 bases, with 19 bases left between them. The CDR3 totals 18 residues. CDR3 amino acids: CASSSRPLLPSSYNEQFF. CDR3 sequence (DNA): TGTGCCAGCAGCTCCCGGCCGCTTCTCCCCAGCTCCTACAATGAGCAGTTCTTC.

This clonotype appeared many times. The genes are TRBV30 and TRBJ2-1; a possible D gene is TRBD1 (5 bases). Germline CDR1 reads GTSNPN; CDR2 reads SVGIG (reference sequence). The CDR3 loop spans 12 amino acids. V lost 4 bases and J 1 base, leaving 5 bases between the germline ends. The CDR3 reads CAWTGSYNEQFF. The CDR3 DNA is TGTGCCTGGACAGGGTCCTACAATGAGCAGTTCTTC.

Comment on this clonotype: This may arise from a read error, as a much more abundant clone is one base away. The chain couples TRBV13 to TRBJ2-7; 15 bases align to TRBD2. The CDR3 sequence is 16 residues long. The V segment lost 8 bases and the J segment 6 bases; nucleotides outside the gene matches: 11. Germline lookup yields CDR1 PRHDT and CDR2 FYEKMQ (reference sequence). The CDR3 protein is CASGSQPGLAGGEQYF. CDR3 sequence (DNA): TGTGCCAGCGGCTCGCAGCCGGGACTAGCGGGGGGCGAGCAGTACTTC. Full variable domain (remainder filled in from reference TRBV13 and TRBJ2-7): AAGVIQSPRHLIKEKRETATLKCYPIPRHDTVYWYQQGPGQDPQFLISFYEKMQSDKGSIPDRFSAQQFSDYHSELNMSSLELGDSALYFCASGSQPGLAGGEQYFGPGTRLTVT.

This clonotype was seen repeatedly, ten times or more. This sequence joins TRBV3-1 and TRBJ2-1; perhaps D is TRBD1 or TRBD2 (6 bases each). The CDR3 totals 16 residues. V gave up 0 bases and J gave up 3 bases, with 12 bases separating them. Germline lookup yields CDR1 LGHDT and CDR2 YNNKEL (reference sequence). The CDR3 sequence: CASSQDRGAYYNEQFF. The CDR3 DNA reads TGTGCCAGCAGCCAAGATAGGGGGGCGTACTACAATGAGCAGTTCTTC.

This clonotype was counted ten times or more. The V call is TRBV20-1, the J call TRBJ2-5, with TRBD2 identical over 9 bases. The CDR3 is 14 residues long. Losses at the gene ends were 4 bases for V and 2 bases for J; bases not matched to a gene: 5. Germline-derived CDR1 and CDR2 are DFQATT and SNEGSKA (reference sequence). DNA of the CDR3: TGCAGTGCTACTAGCGGGACTTTTCAAGAGACCCAGTACTTC. Translating it yields CSATSGTFQETQYF.

The V and J genes are TRBV28 and TRBJ1-1; D remains unclear. V lost 7 bases to trimming and J lost 5 bases, with 23 bases between them. The CDR3 consists of 16 residues. Germline loops: CDR1 MDHEN, CDR2 SYDVKM. The CDR3 sequence: CASTNRAQSRWTEAFF. CDR3 DNA: TGTGCCAGCACCAATAGGGCACAGAGCCGGTGGACTGAAGCTTTCTTT.